A selection of T cell receptor beta chains follows, all from one sample in a study of T-cell memory formation after mild COVID-19. TCRdb analysed the 5' RACE reads with MiXCR anew, one entry per CDR3 protein. Counted here are about 190,000 distinct CDR3 sequences, about 11% occurring once; the ten biggest clones make up just over 3%. The sample comprised PBMCs or a T cell subset sorted from them (not recorded which). Every receptor here comes from a man younger than 35 who had mild COVID-19 (a few samples of this study predate the infection). Cell type and time point are not known. CDR3s include the opening cysteine and the closing phenylalanine or tryptophan. D genes are given only for firm matches. A row's size may be missing; if present it is once, few, many or a size class.

j_gene | abundance | v_gene | d_gene | CDR3aa | CDR3nt
TRBJ1-1 | NA | TRBV20-1 | TRBD1 | CSATLVGTGNPNTEAFF | TGCAGTGCTACCCTTGTTGGGACAGGGAACCCGAACACTGAAGCTTTCTTT
TRBJ2-3 | many | TRBV7-2 | TRBD2 | CASSLAGGATDTQYF | TGTGCCAGCAGCTTAGCCGGGGGGGCCACAGATACGCAGTATTTT
TRBJ2-5 | few | TRBV5-1 | NA | CASSLEGTETQYF | TGCGCCAGCAGCTTGGAAGGAACAGAGACCCAGTACTTC
TRBJ2-1 | NA | TRBV4-3 | TRBD2 | CASSPAGAHYNEQFF | TGCGCCAGCAGCCCAGCGGGGGCCCATTACAATGAGCAGTTCTTC
TRBJ1-3 | few | TRBV12-3/TRBV12-4 | TRBD1 | CASGTGVYRPGNTIYF | TGTGCCAGCGGGACAGGGGTTTATAGGCCTGGAAACACCATATATTTT
TRBJ2-5 | few | TRBV7-9 | TRBD1 | CASSLASDRDF | TGTGCCAGCAGCTTAGCTTCGGACAGGGACTTC
TRBJ2-6 | NA | TRBV10-3 | NA | CAIRMGGSGANVLTF | TGTGCCATCAGAATGGGAGGCTCTGGGGCCAACGTCCTGACTTTC
TRBJ1-1 | few | TRBV12-3/TRBV12-4 | NA | CASSGGGRVHTEAFF | TGTGCCAGCAGTGGGGGCGGCAGGGTCCACACTGAAGCTTTCTTT
TRBJ2-3 | NA | TRBV6-2/TRBV6-3 | TRBD2 | CASSKWTSGGADTQYF | TGTGCCAGCAGCAAATGGACTAGCGGGGGTGCAGATACGCAGTATTTT
TRBJ1-5 | NA | TRBV20-1 | NA | CSASVRRYPNQPQHF | TGCAGTGCTAGTGTGCGGCGATATCCCAATCAGCCCCAGCATTTT
TRBJ1-1 | NA | TRBV5-1 | NA | CASSPLGSSMNTEAFF | TGCGCCAGCAGCCCGTTGGGGTCCTCAATGAACACTGAAGCTTTCTTT
TRBJ2-3 | NA | TRBV19 | TRBD2 | CASRFSGGDTQYF | TGTGCCAGTAGGTTCTCCGGGGGGGATACGCAGTATTTT
TRBJ2-3 | many | TRBV12-3/TRBV12-4 | NA | CASGRPGGGTDTQYF | TGTGCCAGCGGGAGACCAGGCGGGGGCACAGATACGCAGTATTTT
TRBJ1-1 | few | TRBV27 | NA | CASSLKGGIGAFF | TGTGCCAGCAGTTTGAAAGGGGGTATTGGGGCTTTCTTT
TRBJ2-5 | few | TRBV20-1 | TRBD2 | CSARERGPQETQYF | TGCAGTGCAAGAGAGCGGGGCCCACAAGAGACCCAGTACTTC
TRBJ1-6 | NA | TRBV7-3 | NA | CASSLRANSPLHF | TGTGCCAGCAGCTTAAGGGCTAATTCACCCCTCCACTTT
TRBJ2-4 | few | TRBV25-1 | NA | CASSESGALAKNIQYF | TGTGCCAGCAGTGAATCGGGGGCCCTAGCCAAAAACATTCAGTACTTC
TRBJ1-5 | many | TRBV7-6 | NA | CASSPIHQPQHF | TGTGCCAGCAGCCCAATTCATCAGCCCCAGCATTTT
TRBJ1-2 | few | TRBV20-1 | NA | CSANTYGYTF | TGCAGTGCCAATACCTATGGCTACACCTTC
TRBJ1-6 | NA | TRBV7-9 | TRBD1 | CASSIRQGLASPLHF | TGTGCCAGCAGCATAAGACAGGGGTTGGCTTCACCCCTCCACTTT
TRBJ1-2 | NA | TRBV6-4 | TRBD1 | CASRRTGTNYGYTF | TGTGCCAGCAGGAGGACAGGGACTAACTATGGCTACACCTTC
TRBJ2-5 | few | TRBV29-1 | NA | CSVAGSETQYF | TGCAGCGTTGCGGGGTCGGAGACCCAGTACTTC
TRBJ1-5 | few | TRBV28 | NA | CATSKYGQPQHF | TGTGCCACCTCGAAATACGGACAGCCCCAGCATTTT
TRBJ1-5 | NA | TRBV6-5 | TRBD1 | CASSLQGWGQPQHF | TGTGCCAGCAGTTTACAGGGGTGGGGGCAGCCCCAGCATTTT
TRBJ1-5 | few | TRBV2 | TRBD1 | CASSEIGGDQPQHF | TGTGCCAGCAGTGAAATAGGGGGCGATCAGCCCCAGCATTTT
TRBJ1-1 | NA | TRBV7-6 | NA | CASSLATVGTEAFF | TGTGCCAGCAGCTTAGCTACAGTGGGGACTGAAGCTTTCTTT
TRBJ1-5 | NA | TRBV3-1 | TRBD1 | CASSQDVTGAQPQHF | TGTGCCAGCAGCCAAGATGTAACAGGGGCCCAGCCCCAGCATTTT
TRBJ2-4 | many | TRBV7-2 | TRBD2 | CASSFSGGAQNIQYF | TGTGCCAGCAGCTTTAGCGGGGGGGCCCAAAACATTCAGTACTTC
TRBJ2-4 | NA | TRBV19 | NA | CASSIGGVKNIQYF | TGTGCCAGTAGTATTGGAGGGGTCAAAAACATTCAGTACTTC
TRBJ2-3 | many | TRBV5-6 | NA | CASSLASLITQYF | TGTGCCAGCAGCTTGGCTTCCCTAATAACGCAGTATTTT
TRBJ2-3 | few | TRBV6-5 | NA | CASSYGESTDTQYF | TGTGCCAGCAGTTACGGAGAATCCACAGATACGCAGTATTTT
TRBJ1-2 | few | TRBV19 | TRBD1 | CASRSTGNHAYTF | TGTGCCAGTAGATCGACAGGGAACCACGCCTACACCTTC
TRBJ2-5 | many | TRBV29-1 | TRBD1 | CSGRTGTALETQYF | TGCAGCGGGCGGACAGGGACCGCCCTGGAGACCCAGTACTTC
TRBJ2-2 | NA | TRBV5-1 | NA | CASRLRAVNTGELFF | TGCGCCAGCAGACTCCGGGCCGTGAACACCGGGGAGCTGTTTTTT
TRBJ2-5 | NA | TRBV11-3 | NA | CASSLTSTETQYF | TGTGCCAGCAGCCTTACTAGCACTGAGACCCAGTACTTC
TRBJ1-5 | few | TRBV4-2 | TRBD1 | CASSQDLGTASQPQHF | TGTGCCAGCAGCCAAGATTTGGGGACAGCTAGTCAGCCCCAGCATTTT
TRBJ1-2 | many | TRBV10-3 | NA | CAISERPGTEYGYTF | TGTGCCATCAGTGAGCGACCCGGGACGGAGTATGGCTACACCTTC
TRBJ2-7 | few | TRBV7-2 | NA | CASSFNPGPPSYEQYF | TGTGCCAGCAGTTTTAACCCCGGACCACCCTCCTACGAGCAGTACTTC
TRBJ2-3 | NA | TRBV6-4 | TRBD2 | CASSDRGGSFPDTQYF | TGTGCCAGCAGTGACCGGGGGGGCAGTTTCCCAGATACGCAGTATTTT
TRBJ1-1 | few | TRBV12-3/TRBV12-4 | TRBD1 | CASSPGGGEAFF | TGTGCCAGCAGCCCAGGGGGGGGGGAAGCTTTCTTT
TRBJ2-7 | NA | TRBV29-1 | TRBD1 | CSVKARAGGLYEQYF | TGCAGCGTTAAGGCCAGGGCAGGGGGTCTGTACGAGCAGTACTTC
TRBJ2-2 | few | TRBV2 | NA | CASSEPDPGTGELFF | TGTGCCAGCAGTGAACCCGATCCGGGGACCGGGGAGCTGTTTTTT
TRBJ2-3 | many | TRBV5-4 | NA | CASRRYTDTQYF | TGTGCCAGCAGAAGATACACAGATACGCAGTATTTT
TRBJ2-4 | few | TRBV5-1 | TRBD1 | CASSPQGQGGIQYF | TGCGCCAGCAGCCCGCAGGGACAGGGTGGGATTCAGTACTTC
TRBJ1-2 | few | TRBV6-6 | NA | CASSYSSEDYGYTF | TGTGCCAGCAGTTACTCTTCCGAAGACTATGGCTACACCTTC
TRBJ2-3 | few | TRBV6-2/TRBV6-3 | NA | CASSDLTGTDTQYF | TGTGCCAGCAGCGACTTGACAGGCACAGATACGCAGTATTTT
TRBJ2-6 | NA | TRBV18 | NA | CASSPPSSSGANVLTF | TGTGCCAGCTCACCACCTAGTTCCTCTGGGGCCAACGTCCTGACTTTC
TRBJ2-1 | NA | TRBV21-1 | NA | CASSKEGGTSGVNEQFF | TGTGCCAGCAGCAAAGAAGGAGGGACTAGCGGGGTGAATGAGCAGTTCTTC
TRBJ2-2 | NA | TRBV7-8 | NA | CASRAGRGNTGELFF | TGTGCCAGCAGGGCTGGGAGAGGGAACACCGGGGAGCTGTTTTTT
TRBJ2-7 | NA | TRBV6-5 | TRBD2 | CASINSGGAYEQYF | TGTGCCAGCATTAATAGCGGGGGGGCCTACGAGCAGTACTTC
TRBJ2-3 | few | TRBV6-2/TRBV6-3 | NA | CASSSREADTQYF | TGTGCCAGCAGTAGCAGAGAGGCAGATACGCAGTATTTT
TRBJ2-5 | few | TRBV24-1 | NA | CATSETVGSQETQYF | TGTGCCACCAGTGAAACTGTTGGGAGCCAAGAGACCCAGTACTTC
TRBJ2-2 | few | TRBV9 | NA | CASSVLSVEGELFF | TGTGCCAGCAGCGTTTTGTCAGTGGAGGGGGAGCTGTTTTTT
TRBJ2-2 | few | TRBV29-1 | NA | CSAEGASSTGELFF | TGCAGCGCCGAAGGGGCATCGAGCACCGGGGAGCTGTTTTTT
TRBJ2-1 | few | TRBV19 | TRBD2 | CASRRGGRNEQFF | TGTGCCAGTCGCCGGGGGGGCCGCAATGAGCAGTTCTTC
TRBJ1-1 | NA | TRBV2 | TRBD1 | CASSEGTGSTEAFF | TGTGCCAGCAGCGAGGGGACAGGGAGCACTGAAGCTTTCTTT
TRBJ2-7 | many | TRBV25-1 | NA | CASSEGSAAGYEQYF | TGTGCCAGCAGTGAAGGGAGTGCTGCTGGGTACGAGCAGTACTTC
TRBJ2-3 | few | TRBV5-1 | NA | CASSLVQGRADTQYF | TGCGCCAGCAGCTTGGTTCAGGGTAGAGCAGATACGCAGTATTTT
TRBJ2-5 | many | TRBV3-1 | NA | CASSLGTHQETQYF | TGTGCCAGCAGCCTCGGGACACATCAAGAGACCCAGTACTTC
TRBJ2-3 | few | TRBV5-1 | NA | CASSWAADTQYF | TGCGCCAGCAGCTGGGCGGCTGATACGCAGTATTTT